The next 18 T cell receptor beta chains were all read from a single sample in a study of T cell responses to AZD1222 COVID-19 vaccine. Method: immunoSEQ multiplex PCR; TCRdb's copy keeps in-frame clones and lacks some. The repertoire holds 150,000 or so clones, with 89% as singletons. Sequences were derived from peripheral blood, sampled on day 0 of AZD1222 vaccination. Every receptor here comes from an adult in good health.

V and J are TRBV15 and TRBJ2-1; 7 bases are a match to TRBD1. CDR3 length equals 14 residues. Germline lookup yields CDR1 LNHNV and CDR2 YYDKDF (reference sequence). J was trimmed by 7 bases and V by 3 bases; bases with no gene match: 6. The CDR3: CATSRRDRENEQFF. As DNA, the CDR3 is TGTGCCACCAGCAGGCGAGACAGGGAAAATGAGCAGTTCTTC.

The chain's CDR3 is CAWRDRDPKGLAVYNEQFF. CDR3 nucleotides: TGTGCCTGGAGAGACAGGGACCCAAAGGGACTAGCGGTCTACAATGAGCAGTTCTTC. This chain connects TRBV30 to TRBJ2-1; 11 nucleotides align to TRBD2. CDR3 size: 19 residues. Germline CDR1 and CDR2: GTSNPN and SVGIG (reference sequence). Trimming removed 3 bases from V and 3 bases from J; junction bases left unmatched: 16.

The chain couples TRBV29-1 to TRBJ1-2, with D possibly being TRBD1 (5 bases). Germline assignment: CDR1 SQVTM and CDR2 ANQGSEA. This CDR3 is 18 amino acids long. The V end lost 5 bases, the J end lost 0 bases, and 25 bases lay between the germline ends. The CDR3: CSVWPGGATGYTNYGYTF. CDR3 bases: TGCAGCGTTTGGCCGGGGGGTGCCACAGGATATACTAACTATGGCTACACCTTC.

The rearrangement joins TRBV4-3 to TRBJ2-2, with no clear D. Looked up from germline, CDR1 is LGHNA and CDR2 is YSLEER. CDR3 length: 16 residues. V lost 0 bases to trimming and J lost 0 bases, with 8 bases between them. The CDR3 nucleotides read TGCGCCAGCAGCCAAGATGGAACTACGAACACCGGGGAGCTGTTTTTT. Amino acids: CASSQDGTTNTGELFF.

This chain uses TRBV18 with TRBJ1-6; D perhaps matches TRBD1 (6 bases). The germline V and J ends were trimmed by 2 bases and 5 bases, with 10 bases remaining between them. Germline V lookup: CDR1 KGHSH, CDR2 LQKENI. This CDR3 comprises 15 residues. The CDR3 is CASSPARDNNSPLHF. As DNA, the CDR3 is TGTGCCAGCTCACCAGCCCGGGACAATAATTCACCCCTCCACTTT.

The chain employs TRBV3-1 (or the pseudogene TRBV3-2) and TRBJ2-3; 8 positions agree with TRBD2. This CDR3 is built from 17 residues. The V and J ends lost 4 bases and 0 bases, in that order; junction bases with no gene match: 9. Germline loops: CDR1 LGHDT, CDR2 YNNKEL (reference sequence). CDR3 DNA sequence: TGTGCCAGCAGCCGGGGCCTAGCGGGCGCTAGCACAGATACGCAGTATTTT. Residues: CASSRGLAGASTDTQYF.

A few counts support this clone. The rearrangement joins TRBV9 to TRBJ2-7, with D perhaps TRBD1 (5 bases). The germline V gene has CDR1 SGDLS and CDR2 YYNGEE. V lost 2 bases and J lost 5, with 17 bases in between. The CDR3 sequence is 15 residues long. CDR3 loop: CASSVAQGSFHEQYF. The CDR3 coding sequence is TGTGCCAGCAGCGTCGCGCAGGGATCTTTCCACGAGCAGTACTTC.

The rearrangement uses TRBV30 and TRBJ1-2; 12 bases are shared with TRBD1. Germline CDR1 and CDR2: GTSNPN and SVGIG (reference sequence). Germline trimming cut 2 bases from V and 8 bases from J; bases unmatched to any gene: 9. This CDR3 contains 15 residues. The CDR3 reads CAWSPNAGTGGGYTF. For the CDR3, the DNA is TGTGCCTGGAGTCCGAACGCCGGGACAGGGGGCGGCTACACCTTC.

This chain connects TRBV27 to TRBJ1-5; 7 nucleotides agree with TRBD1. Germline values: CDR1 MNHEY, CDR2 SMNVEV (reference sequence). The V gene end was trimmed by 0 bases and the J gene end by 5 bases; junction bases not matched to a gene: 7. The CDR3 consists of 16 residues. The CDR3 coding sequence is TGTGCCAGCAGTTTATCGCAGGGGGAAAAGGATCAGCCCCAGCATTTT. Its translation: CASSLSQGEKDQPQHF.

The chain employs TRBV12-3 or TRBV12-4 and TRBJ2-1, with D unclear. The CDR3 runs 13 residues. Trimming cost V 1 base and J 5 bases, with 6 bases left between them. The CDR3 region has the DNA TGTGCCAGCAGTTTAGAAAGGAACAATGAGCAGTTCTTC. It specifies CASSLERNNEQFF.

The chain employs TRBV18 and TRBJ1-2; unclear D gene. CDR3 length equals 13 residues. Trimming shortened V by 4 bases and J by 4 bases, and 10 bases separated the two germline ends. The germline V gene encodes CDR1 KGHSH and CDR2 LQKENI. CDR3 region: CASSHGEFYGYTF. In DNA form, the CDR3 reads TGTGCCAGCTCACATGGGGAGTTCTATGGCTACACCTTC.

J is TRBJ2-1 and V is TRBV7-3; 11 positions match TRBD2. The CDR3 loop spans 16 amino acids. With V trimmed by 5 bases and J by 5 bases, 8 bases remained unmatched. Germline assignment: CDR1 SGHTA and CDR2 FQGTGA. In DNA, the CDR3 is TGTGCCAGCAGCACAGCGCCGGGACTAGCGGACAATGAGCAGTTCTTC. Translation gives CASSTAPGLADNEQFF.

The V and J genes are TRBV5-4 and TRBJ2-3, with D perhaps matching TRBD1 (6 bases). The CDR3 spans 16 residues. Trimming shortened V by 4 bases and J by 5 bases, and 20 bases separated the two germline ends. Germline CDR1 and CDR2: SGHNT and YYREEE (reference sequence). The DNA of the CDR3 is TGTGCCAGCAGCCGAACAGGGAAGTCTTGGGAAGATACGCAGTATTTT. Its protein product is CASSRTGKSWEDTQYF.

The V gene is TRBV7-2, the J gene TRBJ2-7; 11 bases align to TRBD2. In germline, CDR1 is SGHTA, CDR2 FQGNSA. This CDR3 spans 15 amino acids. V was pared by 2 bases and J by 7 bases, with 7 bases of the junction left unmatched. CDR3 residues: CASSLNLAGGGEQYF. CDR3 coding DNA: TGTGCCAGCAGCTTAAACCTAGCGGGAGGAGGGGAGCAGTACTTC.

J is TRBJ2-3 and V is TRBV7-3, with D hard to call. There are 13 residues in the CDR3. Germline V gene data show CDR1 as SGHTA and CDR2 as FQGTGA. Trimming left V 2 bases short and J 1 base short, with 4 bases between. CDR3 DNA: TGTGCCAGCAGCTTAGATGGCACAGATACGCAGTATTTT. This encodes CASSLDGTDTQYF.

This clone showed up just once. The chain couples TRBV4-2 to TRBJ2-7, with 7 bases lining up with TRBD2. Germline V gene sequence: CDR1 LGHNA, CDR2 YNFKEQ. The CDR3 contains 14 residues. The ends lost 1 base at V and 4 bases at J; junction bases unmatched: 4. CDR3 coding DNA: TGTGCCAGCAGCCAAGGAGGACTAGAATACGAGCAGTACTTC. The encoded protein is CASSQGGLEYEQYF.

The chain carries TRBV4-1 and TRBJ1-1; D ambiguous. The germline V gene encodes CDR1 MGHRA and CDR2 YSYEKL. V dropped 0 bases and J dropped 7 bases, with 18 bases sitting between them. The CDR3 runs to 16 residues. The CDR3 spells CASSQDRATAFREAFF. As DNA, the CDR3 is TGCGCCAGCAGCCAAGATCGAGCCACGGCCTTCCGTGAAGCTTTCTTT.

The count of this clone is one. J is TRBJ2-1 and V is TRBV30; no firm D call. The germline CDR1 and CDR2 sequences are GTSNPN and SVGIG (reference sequence). V shed 3 bases and J shed 15 bases, with 12 bases lying between them. The CDR3 is 10 amino acids. The CDR3: CAWSQPGWFF. For the CDR3, the DNA is TGTGCCTGGAGCCAGCCTGGATGGTTCTTC.